This TCR beta chain was observed in a study of T-cell reconstitution after alpha-beta-depleted transplantation in children. Whole-study results and caveats: Where alpha-beta T cells came from about two months after transplant was reportedly several hundred expanded graft clones. At day 60, the high TCRbeta diversity found in some patients originated from recipient T cells and thymic progenitors that had survived. Newly produced T cells mostly accounted for T-cell counts and diversity one year post-transplant.

Unique molecular identifiers were used to barcode this TCRbeta library. TCRdb fed the PCR reads into MiXCR, producing one record per CDR3 protein. Among about 300,000 distinct CDR3 sequences listed, roughly 7.8% were seen once. CDR3 length equals 14 residues. Trimming shortened V by 5 bases and J by 6 bases, and 13 bases separated the two germline ends. This clonotype is deemed medium-sized (0.01 to 0.1%). Antigen: not known. The TCR originated in a female patient aged 2-10 years who had a stem cell transplant for Fanconi anemia, so the T cells may come from the graft donor. The rearrangement uses TRBV12-3 or TRBV12-4 and TRBJ2-2; D gene ambiguous. Sequences were derived from peripheral blood, sampled 360 days after TCRalphabeta/CD19-depleted stem cell transplant. CDR3 in DNA: TGTGCCAGCAGTCTCCTTTTTGGCTCCGGGGAGCTGTTTTTT. This sequence encodes CASSLLFGSGELFF.